This T cell receptor (beta chain) was identified in a study of T-cell memory formation after mild COVID-19. Study conclusions and caveats: CD4/CD8 balance characterized clones contracting day 15 to 85, and CD4+ skew characterized later expanders. Pre-infection memory contained some responding clones, which suggested that cross-reactive memory had joined. Among contracting clones, CD4+ were mainly CM/EM and CD8+ enriched in EMRA.

Details on this clonotype: What it recognizes is unknown.

MiXCR was run by TCRdb on the 5' RACE reads, yielding one entry per CDR3 protein. This sample has fewer than 450,000 distinct CDR3 sequences, with 24% found just once. This TCR came from an adult woman who had mild COVID-19 (a few samples of this study predate the infection). Cell type and time point are not known. Sequenced material: PBMCs or a T cell subset sorted from them (not recorded which).

The CDR3 region is CASGQGNSYNEQFF. In DNA form, the CDR3 reads TGTGCCAGCGGACAGGGAAACTCCTACAATGAGCAGTTCTTC. The chain uses TRBV7-2 and TRBJ2-1, with 8 bases aligning to TRBD1. CDR1 is SGHTA, CDR2 FQGNSA, per germline. The CDR3 runs 14 residues. J lost 0 bases, V lost 8 bases, and 3 bases had no gene match.